The clone carrying this TCR beta chain appeared a few times. The antigen is not known. Sequencing of the DNA from cultured CD4+ T cells was carried out with the Oncomine TCR Beta short-read assay. TCRdb re-called the PCR reads with MiXCR, one entry per CDR3 protein. Among over 15,000 distinct CDR3 sequences, 30% to 40% were seen once, and the ten largest hold around 14%. This sample was included in a study of vaccination and CD4 T cells after COVID-19. Turning to the study itself: Convalescents were six males and four females, two of them Hispanic. Sampling that followed vaccination took place a median approximately 70 days after dose two, within a range of 14 to 241. Cultures serving as controls received a peptide pool (CEFX or HIV-1 Nef) or no peptide.

V was pared by 3 bases and J by 5 bases, with 19 bases between. CDR3 length: 16 residues. Germline V gene lookup returns CDR1 LNHNV and CDR2 YYDKDF (reference sequence). Treatment here: approximately 9-day PBMC culture with coronavirus spike peptide pools or control peptides (ViraFEST assay). The sample was cultured CD4+ T cells from blood. The TCR originated in a human donor with COVID-19. V is TRBV15 and J is TRBJ2-5; D could derive from TRBD1 or TRBD2 (6 bases each). The CDR3 DNA reads TGTGCCACCAGCAGGCGGGACATCACTTTCCTGGAGACCCAGTACTTC. It encodes CATSRRDITFLETQYF.